This T cell receptor (beta chain) came from a study of identical twins. Whole-study results and caveats: Conclusions leaned on cross-sectional statistical analysis and did not track the same donors over time.

CDR1 and CDR2 (germline): MDHEN, SYDVKM. Trimming at V came to 9 bases and at J to 3 bases, leaving 13 bases not matched to a gene. CDR3 length equals 16 residues. From the 5' RACE reads, TCRdb called clonotypes with MiXCR, one entry per CDR3 protein. The sample includes approximately 550,000 distinct CDR3 sequences, approximately 20% seen only once; the top ten take around 0.48%. This clonotype was counted only a few times. The antigen remains unidentified. All donors were healthy, and all were Caucasian. This sample also belongs to another study, concerning yellow fever vaccine responses in identical twins.

The rearrangement links TRBV28 to TRBJ2-1, with 8 bases fitting TRBD1. This receptor was taken from a young woman in good health. The sequencing sample was made of CD4+ T cells sorted from blood. CDR3 sequence reads: CASPPAGQGNYNEQFF. The CDR3 DNA follows: TGTGCCAGTCCCCCCGCCGGACAGGGTAACTACAATGAGCAGTTCTTC.